This record covers a single T cell receptor beta chain. Its cognate antigen is unknown. TCRdb keeps only in-frame clones here, not all; method: immunoSEQ multiplex PCR. The data show 15,000 to 17,000 clones, under 85% seen once. The source of the sample is a study of CD4 T cells in relation to SARS-CoV-2 and coronaviruses. Unexposed donor CD4+ T cells date from 2011-2018, before the COVID-19 pandemic. Isolation of CD4+ T cells took place after approximately eleven days in culture. Study outcomes and limitations: Compared with monoreactive clones, crossreactive clones showed significantly weaker SARS-CoV-2 expansion.

This CDR3 is built from 14 residues. From germline, CDR1 is LGHDT and CDR2 YNNKEL (reference sequence). V lost 4 bases and J lost 4, with 11 bases in between. Input material: CD4+ T cells from PBMCs, cultured in vitro. The chain uses TRBV3-1 (or the pseudogene TRBV3-2) and TRBJ2-1, with D uncertain. The TCR comes from a human donor in good health. Here the CDR3 DNA reads TGTGCCAGCAGCCGACCCGAACAATACAATGAGCAGTTCTTC. Its protein is CASSRPEQYNEQFF.